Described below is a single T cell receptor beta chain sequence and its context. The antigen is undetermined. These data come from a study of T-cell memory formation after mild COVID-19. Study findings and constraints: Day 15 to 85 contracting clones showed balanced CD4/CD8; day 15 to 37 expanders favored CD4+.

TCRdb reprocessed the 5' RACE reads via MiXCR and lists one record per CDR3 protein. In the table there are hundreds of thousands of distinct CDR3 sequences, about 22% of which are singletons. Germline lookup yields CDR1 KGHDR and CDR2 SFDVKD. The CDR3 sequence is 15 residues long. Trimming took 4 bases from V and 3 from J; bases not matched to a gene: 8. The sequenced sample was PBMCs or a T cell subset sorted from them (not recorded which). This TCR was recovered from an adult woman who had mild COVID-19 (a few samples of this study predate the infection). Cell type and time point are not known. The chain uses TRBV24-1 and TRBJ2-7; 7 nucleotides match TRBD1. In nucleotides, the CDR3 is TGTGCCACCAGTGACCAGACAGGGAGCTACTACGAGCAGTACTTC. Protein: CATSDQTGSYYEQYF.